This is a list of T cell receptor beta chains from one sample in a study of human T cells and chemical hapten exposure. MiXCR, run by TCRdb on the RACE reads, gives a single entry per CDR3 protein. The repertoire has around 340,000 distinct CDR3 sequences, roughly 6.9% of them found once; the top ten carry about 8%. Material: whole blood, obtained in connection with sensitization to the hapten diphenylcyclopropenone (DPC). These receptors were taken from a woman between 18 and 30 years old with alopecia areata. Some clones in this sample may be carry-over from other donors' samples. The CDR3 runs from the conserved cysteine through the conserved F or W. A D gene is named only where the DNA matches it firmly. Rows may omit the clone size; those that give it use once, few, many or a size class.

clone_size j_call d_call v_call cdr3_nt cdr3_aa
few TRBJ1-6 TRBD1 TRBV7-2 TGTGCCAGCAGCTTAGACAGGACAGGCTATAATTCACCCCTCCACTTT CASSLDRTGYNSPLHF
- TRBJ1-2 - TRBV10-3 TGTGCCATCAGTGAGTCAACAGGACCTAACTATGGCTACACCTTC CAISESTGPNYGYTF
- TRBJ1-4 TRBD1 TRBV6-2/TRBV6-3 TGTGCCAGCAGTGGGGGACAGACCTTCGAAAAACTGTTTTTT CASSGGQTFEKLFF
many TRBJ2-2 TRBD2 TRBV6-2/TRBV6-3 TGTGCCAGCACTGGACTAGCCGGGGAGCTGTTTTTT CASTGLAGELFF
few TRBJ2-3 - TRBV12-3/TRBV12-4 TGTGCCAGCAGTTTTCGGAATACAGATACGCAGTATTTT CASSFRNTDTQYF
few TRBJ2-7 - TRBV5-1 TGCGCCAGCAGCTTTAGACAGGCCTACGAGCAGTACTTC CASSFRQAYEQYF
few TRBJ1-6 - TRBV14 TGTGCCAGCAGCCAAGCCGGGAGCTACCGTACACCCCTCCACTTT CASSQAGSYRTPLHF
few TRBJ1-4 - TRBV6-1 TGTGCCAGCAGTGATATTGTGGTCCGGGGCAATGAAAAACTGTTTTTT CASSDIVVRGNEKLFF
many TRBJ2-2 TRBD2 TRBV20-1 TGCAGTGCTAGACTAGCGGGGTTGAACGGGGAGCTGTTTTTT CSARLAGLNGELFF
few TRBJ2-7 - TRBV9 TGTGCCAGCAGCGTAGACCCCGCGCAGGCATGGGAGCAGTACTTC CASSVDPAQAWEQYF
few TRBJ1-2 - TRBV5-1 TGCGCCAGCAGCCCCCCGGGAGCAGGGGCCTATGGCTACACCTTC CASSPPGAGAYGYTF
few TRBJ1-2 - TRBV29-1 TGCAGCGTTGGAGGGGACCTTAACTATGGCTACACCTTC CSVGGDLNYGYTF
few TRBJ2-3 - TRBV14 TGTGCCAGCAGCGTAATGGGAGATACGCAGTATTTT CASSVMGDTQYF
few TRBJ1-1 TRBD1 TRBV12-3/TRBV12-4 TGTGCCAGCAGTGCCGGGACAGGACGCCGCGCAGCTTTCTTT CASSAGTGRRAAFF
few TRBJ2-3 - TRBV10-3 TGTGCCATCAGTGTGGGCGGAGGCACAGATACGCAGTATTTT CAISVGGGTDTQYF
many TRBJ1-1 - TRBV3-1 TGTGCCAGCAGCCAAGGACCCGGGGTTGACACTGAAGCTTTCTTT CASSQGPGVDTEAFF
few TRBJ1-1 TRBD1 TRBV5-1 TGCGCCAGCAGCCTGGGGGACAGTCTGAACACTGAAGCTTTCTTT CASSLGDSLNTEAFF
- TRBJ2-3 - TRBV11-2 TGTGCCAGCAGCTTAGATCCCGCAGTCCCCACAGATACGCAGTATTTT CASSLDPAVPTDTQYF
many TRBJ1-1 - TRBV6-5 TGTGCCAGCAGTTACTCGCCGGGGGCAGGAACTGAAGCTTTCTTT CASSYSPGAGTEAFF
- TRBJ1-3 - TRBV20-1 TGCAGTGCTCTCGACCATACGGTAAACTCTGGAAACACCATATATTTT CSALDHTVNSGNTIYF
few TRBJ2-7 TRBD1 TRBV4-1 TGCGCCAGCAGCCAAGAGAGGGACAGGGGTACCGAGCAGTACTTC CASSQERDRGTEQYF
few TRBJ1-5 - TRBV3-1 TGTGCCAGCAGCCAAGATACGAACAGAAATCAGCCCCAGCATTTT CASSQDTNRNQPQHF
- TRBJ1-1 - TRBV29-1 TGCAGCGCCCCCAAGGCGACGGGCGGGGGGGCCACTGAAGCTTTCTTT CSAPKATGGGATEAFF
- TRBJ2-6 - TRBV10-3 TGTGCCATCAGTGTAGGCAGCCACGCCTCATTCTCTGGGGCCAACGTCCTGACTTTC CAISVGSHASFSGANVLTF
- TRBJ1-3 TRBD1 TRBV9 TGTGCCAGCAGCACCCGCGGACAGGGATTAGGAAACACCATATATTTT CASSTRGQGLGNTIYF
- TRBJ2-1 TRBD2 TRBV2 TGTGCCAGCAGTGAAGACCGCTCCGGGACTAGCGGGCATTTTTTGTCTGATGAGCAGTTCTTC CASSEDRSGTSGHFLSDEQFF
many TRBJ2-7 - TRBV28 TGTGCCAGCAGAGGGTGGTACGAGCAGTACTTC CASRGWYEQYF
once TRBJ1-3 - TRBV6-1 TGTGCCAGCAGTCTTGGACGGAACTCTGGAAACACCATATATTTT CASSLGRNSGNTIYF
- TRBJ1-2 - TRBV12-3/TRBV12-4 TGTGCCAGCAGTCCCCCCATCGGCAGGGCCCCTAACTATGGCTACACCTTC CASSPPIGRAPNYGYTF
few TRBJ2-3 TRBD1 TRBV7-2 TGTGCCAGCAGCCTCCAGGGGGCGAGAAGTGGAGATACGCAGTATTTT CASSLQGARSGDTQYF
- TRBJ1-1 TRBD1 TRBV27 TGTGCCAGCACCGACAGGGGAAGCACTGAAGCTTTCTTT CASTDRGSTEAFF
- TRBJ1-1 - TRBV7-2 TGTGCCAGCAGCTCGATGCCGGGACACACAGCGGGCACTGAAGCTTTCTTT CASSSMPGHTAGTEAFF
many TRBJ2-3 TRBD1 TRBV7-9 TGTGCCAGCAGCTTTCAGGGGGCAGATACGCAGTATTTT CASSFQGADTQYF
few TRBJ2-1 TRBD2 TRBV14 TGTGCCAGCAGCCAAGACTATCCATGGACTAGCGGGAAGTTCTTC CASSQDYPWTSGKFF
few TRBJ2-7 - TRBV5-1 TGCGCCAGCAGCTTACAGGGCGCGGAATACGAGCAGTACTTC CASSLQGAEYEQYF
few TRBJ1-1 - TRBV29-1 TGCAGCGTTCCACCTTACGGAGCTCTCTTT CSVPPYGALF
many TRBJ2-5 TRBD2 TRBV5-4 TGTGCCAGCAGCTTGCGGCTAGCGGGGCAAGAGACCCAGTACTTC CASSLRLAGQETQYF
- TRBJ1-4 TRBD1 TRBV7-8 TGTGCCAGCAGCCCAGGGGGGCCACAAACTAATGAAAAACTGTTTTTT CASSPGGPQTNEKLFF
many TRBJ2-3 - TRBV29-1 TGCAGCGTTCACACCCCCATGTCAGATACGCAGTATTTT CSVHTPMSDTQYF
- TRBJ2-3 TRBD2 TRBV11-2 TGTGCCAGCAGCCGCAGCGGACTAGCAACAGATACGCAGTATTTT CASSRSGLATDTQYF
many TRBJ1-4 - TRBV7-9 TGTGCCAGCAGCAGGGGAAGGGACGAAAAACTGTTTTTT CASSRGRDEKLFF
few TRBJ1-6 - TRBV6-2/TRBV6-3 TGTGCCAGCAGGGTTCTCAGGATACCGCTATCACCCCTCCACTTT CASRVLRIPLSPLHF
few TRBJ1-5 - TRBV5-6 TGTGCCAGCAGCTTGTACAGGAATATCAATCAGCCCCAGCATTTT CASSLYRNINQPQHF
many TRBJ2-3 TRBD2 TRBV7-8 TGTGCCAGCAGCCAAAGACTAGCGGGGGTGGCAGATACGCAGTATTTT CASSQRLAGVADTQYF
many TRBJ2-7 TRBD1 TRBV14 TGTGCCAGCAGCCAAGCCGGGACAGGGGCATATTACGAGCAGTACTTC CASSQAGTGAYYEQYF
few TRBJ2-7 - TRBV6-1 TGTGCCAGCAGTGAATATGGAATTAGCTCCTACGAGCAGTACTTC CASSEYGISSYEQYF
many TRBJ2-7 TRBD1 TRBV16 TGTGCCAGCAGCCAAGACCCGGGACAGATAGGTTACGAGCAGTACTTC CASSQDPGQIGYEQYF
few TRBJ2-1 - TRBV6-2/TRBV6-3 TGTGCCAGCAGTTATGGGGAGACGAATGAGCAGTTCTTC CASSYGETNEQFF
- TRBJ1-4 TRBD1 TRBV7-2 TGTGCCAGCAGCTTAGGGGGGACAGGGGATGAAAAACTGTTTTTT CASSLGGTGDEKLFF
many TRBJ2-2 - TRBV3-1 TGTGCCAGCAGCCAAGTAGTCAATCCGCGGCTAGTTTATGGGACCGGGGAGCTGTTTTTT CASSQVVNPRLVYGTGELFF
- TRBJ1-3 - TRBV7-9 TGTGCCCACCGAGGGACCTCTGGAAACACCATATATTTT CAHRGTSGNTIYF
few TRBJ1-1 TRBD1 TRBV6-5 TGTGCCAGCAGCCCTCCCGGGACAGGGGGGTCTTTCTTT CASSPPGTGGSFF
few TRBJ2-3 TRBD2 TRBV4-3 TGCGCCAGCAGCCAAGTAGCGGGGGGAGTCGGAGATACGCAGTATTTT CASSQVAGGVGDTQYF
- TRBJ2-7 - TRBV20-1 TGCAGTGCTTCCGGGAGTAGCTCCTACGAGCAGTACTTC CSASGSSSYEQYF